The present T cell receptor (beta chain) was sequenced within a study of shared clonotypes between healthy human individuals. A CD45RA-negative memory subset and a CD45RA+ naive subset were separated from the CD4+ cells. The protocol was immunoSEQ multiplex PCR, while the TCRdb copy is restricted to in-frame clones and leaves out a portion. The sample comprises approximately 1,500,000 clones, approximately 96% of which are singletons, and more than 0.9% rests with the top ten. Germline V CDR1 and CDR2: SGHRS, YFSETQ. V shed 3 bases and J shed 5 bases, with 32 bases lying between them. The CDR3 runs 20 residues.

This receptor was obtained from a man aged 30 to 39 in good health. This chain links TRBV5-1 with TRBJ1-2, with a tentative D call TRBD1 (6 bases). The sample consisted of naive CD4+ T cells sorted from blood. Subset meaning: CD45RA+ positively selected. The CDR3 is CASSSLGGVHRDFSWYGYTF. The DNA of the CDR3 is TGCGCCAGCAGCTCCTTAGGGGGAGTACACCGGGACTTCTCATGGTATGGCTACACCTTC.